This TCR beta chain was identified in a study of T-cell reconstitution after alpha-beta-depleted transplantation in children. General study findings and limits: Once a year had passed after transplant, T-cell counts and diversity came mostly from newly produced T cells. Several hundred graft clones that had expanded were reportedly the source of alpha-beta T cells about two months after transplant. Where some patients showed high TCRbeta diversity at day 60, it came from recipient T cells and thymic progenitors that had survived.

Preparing the TCRbeta library involved the use of unique molecular identifiers. TCRdb reanalysed the PCR reads using MiXCR and keeps one entry per CDR3 protein. The sample holds 500,000 to 650,000 distinct CDR3 sequences; approximately 10% are singletons and the top ten take approximately 14%. The CDR3 runs 14 residues. Germline assignment: CDR1 SGHRS and CDR2 YFSETQ. Trimming at V came to 3 bases and at J to 5 bases, leaving 4 bases not matched to a gene. This clonotype came up many times. Its specificity is unknown. The source material was PBMCs, mostly from graft donor cells, sampled 180 days after TCRalphabeta/CD19-depleted stem cell transplant. The genes are TRBV5-1 and TRBJ2-1, with TRBD2 matching over 8 bases. The source is a female patient aged 2 to 10 who had a stem cell transplant for aplastic anemia, so the T cells may come from the graft donor. The CDR3 spells CASSSGLVHNEQFF. The CDR3 DNA sequence: TGCGCCAGCAGCTCGGGACTAGTCCACAATGAGCAGTTCTTC.